This T cell receptor (beta chain) was sequenced in a study of Ad26.COV2.S vaccination and SARS-CoV-2 variants. About the research overall: By the intramuscular route, Ad26.COV2.S was given once, or twice 56 days apart.

The method was immunoSEQ multiplex PCR; TCRdb's version includes in-frame clones alone and lacks a portion of them. The data show approximately 480,000 clones, 87% seen once. This CDR3 contains 16 residues. J lost 0 bases, V lost 4 bases, and 5 bases had no gene match. Germline V gene sequence: CDR1 MDHEN, CDR2 SYDVKM. On this clone itself: Antigen: not known.

The treatment: some 20 received Ad26.COV2.S at low or high dose, single or two shots; several received placebo; per-sample allocation not given. Vaccine and placebo recipients were sampled on day 63 after the first injection. This vaccine is an Ad26 vector that expresses the Wuhan-strain SARS-CoV-2 spike. General observations from the study: Following vaccination, spike-specific CD8+ and CD4+ T cell responses reportedly exhibited substantial breadth. It was found that vaccine and placebo recipients had similar non-spike TCR breadth.

V and J are TRBV28 and TRBJ2-2; 7 bases are shared with TRBD1. The TCR sequence derives from a person between 18 and 59 years old who received the Ad26.COV2.S COVID-19 vaccine or a placebo. Here the sequenced sample was peripheral blood, taken in a trial of Ad26.COV2.S vaccine versus placebo. The CDR3 here is CASSSTGAPNTGELFF. For the CDR3, the DNA is TGTGCCAGCAGTTCCACAGGGGCCCCGAACACCGGGGAGCTGTTTTTT.